This T cell receptor (beta chain) was captured by sequencing in a study of Graves' ophthalmopathy and Graves' hyperthyroidism. General study points: Among expanded thyroid clonotypes above 0.001 frequency, most also occurred in blood.

Notes on this clonotype: Its specificity is not known. This may come from a read error, since a much larger clone is one base off.

This CDR3 spans 13 amino acids. Germline V gene data show CDR1 as SEHNR and CDR2 as FQNEAQ (reference sequence). Amplification from RNA transcripts yielded the TCR beta CDR3 regions. An initial RT-PCR round employing HTBI primers preceded a second-round multiplex PCR. A single record per CDR3 protein comes from TCRdb applying MiXCR to the multiplex PCR reads. The sample shows about 550,000 distinct CDR3 sequences, roughly 39% of them seen only once. This chain links TRBV7-9 with TRBJ1-1; possibly TRBD1 for D (6 bases). The specimen was peripheral blood or thyroid tissue (not recorded which). This clonotype originated in an adult man with Graves' hyperthyroidism. Here the CDR3 DNA reads TGTGCCGGTAAACAGGGACTGAACACTAAAGCTTTCTTT. Amino acid sequence: CAGKQGLNTKAFF.